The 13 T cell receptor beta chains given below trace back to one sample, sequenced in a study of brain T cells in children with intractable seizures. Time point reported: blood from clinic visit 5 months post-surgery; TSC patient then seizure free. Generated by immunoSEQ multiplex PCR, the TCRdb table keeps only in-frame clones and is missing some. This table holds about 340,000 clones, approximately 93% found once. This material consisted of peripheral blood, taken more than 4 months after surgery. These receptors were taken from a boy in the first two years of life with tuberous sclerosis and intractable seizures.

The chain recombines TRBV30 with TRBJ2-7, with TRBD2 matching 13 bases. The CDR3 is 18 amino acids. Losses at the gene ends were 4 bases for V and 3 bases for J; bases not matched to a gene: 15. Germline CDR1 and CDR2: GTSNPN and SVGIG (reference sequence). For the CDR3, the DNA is TGTGCCTGGACTAAAGGGACTAGCGGGACCCCCACAATCTACGAGCAGTACTTC. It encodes CAWTKGTSGTPTIYEQYF.

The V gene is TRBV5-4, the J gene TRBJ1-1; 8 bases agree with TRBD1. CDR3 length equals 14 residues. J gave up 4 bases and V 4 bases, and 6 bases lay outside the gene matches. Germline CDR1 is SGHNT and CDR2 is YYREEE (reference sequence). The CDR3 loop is CASSPRQGLTEAFF. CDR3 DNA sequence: TGTGCCAGCAGCCCAAGACAGGGGCTCACTGAAGCTTTCTTT. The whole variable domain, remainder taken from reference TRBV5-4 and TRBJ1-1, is ETGVTQSPTHLIKTRGQQVTLRCSSQSGHNTVSWYQQALGQGPQFIFQYYREEENGRGNFPPRFSGLQFPNYSSELNVNALELDDSALYLCASSPRQGLTEAFFGQGTRLTVV.

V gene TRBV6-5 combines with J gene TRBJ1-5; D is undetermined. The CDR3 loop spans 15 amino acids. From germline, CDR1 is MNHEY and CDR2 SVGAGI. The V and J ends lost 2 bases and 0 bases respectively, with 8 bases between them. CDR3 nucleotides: TGTGCCAGCAGTTACAGATTCAATAGCAATCAGCCCCAGCATTTT. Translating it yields CASSYRFNSNQPQHF.

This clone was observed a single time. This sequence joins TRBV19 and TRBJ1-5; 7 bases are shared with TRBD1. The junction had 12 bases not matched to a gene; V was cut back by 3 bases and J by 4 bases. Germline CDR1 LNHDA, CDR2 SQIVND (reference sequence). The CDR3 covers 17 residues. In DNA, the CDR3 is TGTGCCAGTAGTATCGTGGCGACAGGGAATAGAAATCAGCCCCAGCATTTT. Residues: CASSIVATGNRNQPQHF.

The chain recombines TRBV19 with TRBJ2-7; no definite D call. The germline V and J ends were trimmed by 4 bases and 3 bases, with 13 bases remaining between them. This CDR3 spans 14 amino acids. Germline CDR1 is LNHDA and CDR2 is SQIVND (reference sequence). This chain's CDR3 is CASSTGRDLYEQYF. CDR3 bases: TGTGCCAGTAGTACCGGACGAGACCTCTACGAGCAGTACTTC.

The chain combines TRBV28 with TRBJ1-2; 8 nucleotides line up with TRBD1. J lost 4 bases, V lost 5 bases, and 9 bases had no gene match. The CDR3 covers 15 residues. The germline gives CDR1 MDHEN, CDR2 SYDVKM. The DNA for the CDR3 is TGTGCCAGCAGTCCCCCGACAGGGGTGGGCTATGGCTACACCTTC. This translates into CASSPPTGVGYGYTF.

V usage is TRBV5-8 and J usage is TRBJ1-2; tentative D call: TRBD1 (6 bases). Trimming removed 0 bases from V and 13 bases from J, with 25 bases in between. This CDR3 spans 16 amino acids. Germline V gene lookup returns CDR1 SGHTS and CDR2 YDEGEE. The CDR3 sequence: CASSLEGLGTISSRTF. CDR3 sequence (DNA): TGTGCCAGCAGCTTGGAGGGTCTCGGGACAATTTCTTCTCGCACCTTC. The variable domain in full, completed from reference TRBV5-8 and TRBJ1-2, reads EAGVTQSPTHLIKTRGQQATLRCSPISGHTSVYWYQQALGLGLQFLLWYDEGEERNRGNFPPRFSGRQFPNYSSELNVNALELEDSALYLCASSLEGLGTISSRTFGSGTRLTVV.

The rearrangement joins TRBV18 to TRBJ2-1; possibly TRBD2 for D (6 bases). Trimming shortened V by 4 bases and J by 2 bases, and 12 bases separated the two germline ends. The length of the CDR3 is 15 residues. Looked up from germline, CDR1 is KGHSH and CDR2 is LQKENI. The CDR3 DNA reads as TGTGCCAGCTCACGGGGCGGGACCGCCTACAATGAGCAGTTCTTC. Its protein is CASSRGGTAYNEQFF.

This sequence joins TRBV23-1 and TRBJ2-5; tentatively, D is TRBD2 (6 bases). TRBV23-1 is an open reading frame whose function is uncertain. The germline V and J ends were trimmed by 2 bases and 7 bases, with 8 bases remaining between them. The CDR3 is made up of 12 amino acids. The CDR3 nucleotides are TGCGCCAGCAGTCAAACGGGACTGACCCAGTACTTC. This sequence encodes CASSQTGLTQYF.

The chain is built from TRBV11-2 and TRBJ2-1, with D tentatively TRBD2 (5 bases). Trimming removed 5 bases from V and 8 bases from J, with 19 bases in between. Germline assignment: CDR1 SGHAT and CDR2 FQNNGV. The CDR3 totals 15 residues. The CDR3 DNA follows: TGTGCCAGCAGCCTGGACGGAGGCAGGTTGGATGAGCAGTTCTTC. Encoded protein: CASSLDGGRLDEQFF.

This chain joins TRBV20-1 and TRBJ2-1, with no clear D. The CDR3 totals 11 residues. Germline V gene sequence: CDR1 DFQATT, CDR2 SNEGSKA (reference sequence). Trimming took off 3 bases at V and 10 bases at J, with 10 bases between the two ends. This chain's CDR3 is CSASPSREQFF. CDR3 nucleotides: TGCAGTGCTAGCCCGAGTCGGGAGCAGTTCTTC.

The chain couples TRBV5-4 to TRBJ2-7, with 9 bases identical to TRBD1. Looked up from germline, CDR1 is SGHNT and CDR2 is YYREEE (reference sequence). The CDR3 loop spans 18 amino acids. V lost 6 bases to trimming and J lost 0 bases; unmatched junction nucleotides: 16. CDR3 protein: CASTLSGTGSSSSYEQYF. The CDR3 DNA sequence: TGTGCCAGCACATTATCAGGGACAGGGTCCTCGAGCTCCTACGAGCAGTACTTC.

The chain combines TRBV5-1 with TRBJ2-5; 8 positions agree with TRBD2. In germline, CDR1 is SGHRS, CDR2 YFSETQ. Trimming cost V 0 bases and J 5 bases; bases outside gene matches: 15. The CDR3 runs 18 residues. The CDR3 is CASSLVFGTSIAGETQYF. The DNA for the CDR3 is TGCGCCAGCAGCTTGGTATTCGGGACTAGTATCGCCGGTGAGACCCAGTACTTC.